This TCR beta chain was sequenced during a study of T cells after yellow fever vaccination. Production of TCR cDNA was by 5'RACE template switching, which also added a universal primer site and UMIs. TCRdb called the 5' RACE reads again in MiXCR, with one record for every CDR3 protein. The sample lists 65,000 to 90,000 distinct CDR3 sequences; about 14% were seen once. Study-level findings and limits: Boosting was followed by the reappearance of most primary-vaccination clones (about 96% CD4, roughly 90% CD8). Repertoires obtained by FACS sorting could include abundant clonotypes that entered as contaminants from the bulk population.

Sequenced here: CD8+ T cells not binding an NS4B(214-222) dextramer, sorted from PBMCs, sampled 21 days after the first yellow fever vaccination. This sequence was found in a man younger than 35 who received the YFV17D yellow fever vaccine.

This CDR3 reads CASSYSSGTVSYEQYV. The CDR3 region has the DNA TGTGCCAGCAGTTATTCTTCAGGGACAGTCTCCTACGAGCAGTACGTC. This chain connects TRBV6-2 or TRBV6-3 to TRBJ2-7; 7 nucleotides agree with TRBD1. The germline CDR1 and CDR2 sequences are MNHEY and SVGEGT. This CDR3 contains 16 residues. The V segment lost 3 bases and the J segment 0 bases; nucleotides outside the gene matches: 8.